This paragraph covers one T cell receptor (beta chain) sequence. This entry belongs to a study of early T cells in non-severe SARS-CoV-2 infection. On the study more broadly: Unsorted whole-blood RNA was sequenced in bulk, leaving chains unpaired.

V gave up 5 bases and J gave up 6 bases; unmatched junction bases: 7. The V gene's germline CDR1 is GTSNPN and CDR2 SVGIG (reference sequence). CDR3 length equals 14 residues. Individual cDNA molecules each received unique molecular identifiers attached to them. TCRdb ran MiXCR on the 5' RACE reads and lists one entry per CDR3 protein. Here the sample spans tens of thousands of distinct CDR3 sequences, roughly an eighth being singletons. The sequence was obtained from an adult who was a healthcare worker with PCR-confirmed SARS-CoV-2 infection or an uninfected control (not recorded which). This chain uses TRBV30 with TRBJ2-2; 9 bases align to TRBD2. The sequenced sample consisted of whole blood. This CDR3 is CAWAGTSRPGELFF. The CDR3 coding sequence is TGTGCCTGGGCCGGGACTAGCCGTCCCGGGGAGCTGTTTTTT.